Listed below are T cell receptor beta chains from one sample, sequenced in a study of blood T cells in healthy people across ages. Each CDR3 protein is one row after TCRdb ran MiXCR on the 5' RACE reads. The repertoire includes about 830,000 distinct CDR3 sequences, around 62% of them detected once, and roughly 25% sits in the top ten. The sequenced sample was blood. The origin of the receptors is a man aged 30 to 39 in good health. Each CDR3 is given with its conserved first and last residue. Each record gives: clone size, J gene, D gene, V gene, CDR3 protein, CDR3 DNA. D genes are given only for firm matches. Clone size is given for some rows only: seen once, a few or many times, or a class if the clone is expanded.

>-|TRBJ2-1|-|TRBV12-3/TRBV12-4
CASSFSAGNYNEQFF
TGTGCCAGCAGTTTTTCGGCAGGGAACTACAATGAGCAGTTCTTC
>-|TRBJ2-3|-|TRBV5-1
CASSPLFADTQYF
TGCGCCAGCAGCCCGCTGTTCGCAGATACGCAGTATTTT
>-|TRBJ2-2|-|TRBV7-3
CATGAGSNTGELFF
TGTGCCACCGGTGCGGGGTCGAACACCGGGGAGCTGTTTTTT
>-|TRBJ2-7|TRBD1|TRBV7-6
CASSLGTGGPGPFYEQYF
TGTGCCAGCAGCTTAGGGACAGGGGGTCCTGGCCCCTTCTACGAGCAGTACTTC
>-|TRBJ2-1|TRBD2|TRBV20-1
CSAPQPGLGYNEQFF
TGCAGTGCTCCGCAACCGGGACTAGGCTACAATGAGCAGTTCTTC
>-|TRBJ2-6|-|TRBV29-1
CSVEGVGLSGANVLTF
TGCAGCGTTGAAGGGGTGGGGCTCTCTGGGGCCAACGTCCTGACTTTC
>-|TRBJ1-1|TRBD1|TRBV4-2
CASSQGVSGGFGTEAFF
TGTGCCAGCAGCCAAGGTGTATCAGGGGGCTTTGGCACTGAAGCTTTCTTT
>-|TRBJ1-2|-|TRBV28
CASRGGGGNYGYTF
TGTGCCAGCAGGGGCGGGGGGGGAAACTATGGCTACACCTTC
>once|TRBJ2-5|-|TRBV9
CASSVGWGGYQETQYF
TGTGCCAGCAGCGTAGGGTGGGGCGGCTACCAAGAGACCCAGTACTTC
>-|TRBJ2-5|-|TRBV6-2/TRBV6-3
CASSYPRGTPQETQYF
TGTGCCAGCAGTTACCCCCGCGGGACACCTCAAGAGACCCAGTACTTC
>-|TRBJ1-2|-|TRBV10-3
CAISEDYSSGYTF
TGTGCCATCAGTGAAGATTACAGTTCTGGCTACACCTTC
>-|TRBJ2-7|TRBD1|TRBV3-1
CASSQARQGAGEQYF
TGTGCCAGCAGCCAGGCTCGACAGGGGGCCGGGGAGCAGTACTTC
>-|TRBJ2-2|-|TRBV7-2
CASRRDRDTGELFF
TGTGCCAGCAGGCGGGACCGAGACACCGGGGAGCTGTTTTTT